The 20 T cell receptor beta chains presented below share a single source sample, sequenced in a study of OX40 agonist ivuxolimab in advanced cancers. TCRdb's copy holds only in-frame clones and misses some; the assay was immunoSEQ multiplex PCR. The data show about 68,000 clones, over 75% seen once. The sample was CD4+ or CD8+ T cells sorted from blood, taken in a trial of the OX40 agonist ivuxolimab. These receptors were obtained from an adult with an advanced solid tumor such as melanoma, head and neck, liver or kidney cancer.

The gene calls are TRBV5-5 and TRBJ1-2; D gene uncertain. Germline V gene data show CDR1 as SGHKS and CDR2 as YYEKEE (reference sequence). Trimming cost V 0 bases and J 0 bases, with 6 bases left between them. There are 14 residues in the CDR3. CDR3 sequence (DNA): TGTGCCAGCAGCTTGGGGCAGGCTAACTATGGCTACACCTTC. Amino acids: CASSLGQANYGYTF. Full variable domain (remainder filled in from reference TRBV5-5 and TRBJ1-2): DAGVTQSPTHLIKTRGQQVTLRCSPISGHKSVSWYQQVLGQGPQFIFQYYEKEERGRGNFPDRFSARQFPNYSSELNVNALLLGDSALYLCASSLGQANYGYTFGSGTRLTVV.

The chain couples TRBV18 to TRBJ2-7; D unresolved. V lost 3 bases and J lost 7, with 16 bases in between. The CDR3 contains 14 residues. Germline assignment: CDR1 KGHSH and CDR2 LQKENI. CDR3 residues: CASSPWAGHQEQYF. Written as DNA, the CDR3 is TGTGCCAGCTCACCCTGGGCTGGGCACCAGGAGCAGTACTTC. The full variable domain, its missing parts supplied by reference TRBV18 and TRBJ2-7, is NAGVMQNPRHLVRRRGQEARLRCSPMKGHSHVYWYRQLPEEGLKFMVYLQKENIIDESGMPKERFSAEFPKEGPSILRIQQVVRGDSAAYFCASSPWAGHQEQYFGPGTRLTVT.

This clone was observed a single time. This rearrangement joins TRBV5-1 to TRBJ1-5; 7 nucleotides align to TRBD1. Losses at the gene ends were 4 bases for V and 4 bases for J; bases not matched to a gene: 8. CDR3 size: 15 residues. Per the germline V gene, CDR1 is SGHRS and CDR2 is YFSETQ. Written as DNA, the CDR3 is TGCGCCAGCAGCGCGACAGGGACCCTAAATCAGCCCCAGCATTTT. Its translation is CASSATGTLNQPQHF. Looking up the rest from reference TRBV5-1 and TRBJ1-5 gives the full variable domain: KAGVTQTPRYLIKTRGQQVTLSCSPISGHRSVSWYQQTPGQGLQFLFEYFSETQRNKGNFPGRFSGRQFSNSRSEMNVSTLELGDSALYLCASSATGTLNQPQHFGDGTRLSIL.

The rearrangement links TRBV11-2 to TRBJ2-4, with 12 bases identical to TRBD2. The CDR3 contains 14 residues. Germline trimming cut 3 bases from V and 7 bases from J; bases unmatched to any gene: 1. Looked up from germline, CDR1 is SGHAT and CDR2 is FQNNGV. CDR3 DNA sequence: TGTGCCAGCAGCTTCGGGACTAGCGGGAACATTCAGTACTTC. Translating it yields CASSFGTSGNIQYF. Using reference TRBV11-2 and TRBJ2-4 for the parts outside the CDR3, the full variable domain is EAGVAQSPRYKIIEKRQSVAFWCNPISGHATLYWYQQILGQGPKLLIQFQNNGVVDDSQLPKDRFSAERLKGVDSTLKIQPAKLEDSAVYLCASSFGTSGNIQYFGAGTRLSVL.

Here the CDR3 reads CASSGPSLGNQPQHF. CDR3 bases: TGTGCCAGCAGTGGTCCTTCGCTGGGAAATCAGCCCCAGCATTTT. The genes are TRBV6-1 and TRBJ1-5; D gene ambiguous. The V end lost 4 bases, the J end lost 4 bases, and 14 bases lay between the germline ends. The length of the CDR3 is 15 residues. Germline V gene lookup returns CDR1 MNHNS and CDR2 SASEGT.

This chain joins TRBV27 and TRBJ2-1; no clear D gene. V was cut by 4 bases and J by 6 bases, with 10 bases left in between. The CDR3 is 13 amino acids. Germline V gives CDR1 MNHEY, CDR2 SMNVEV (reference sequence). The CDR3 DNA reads TGTGCCAGCAGTTCTCCGGCAGGCAATGAGCAGTTCTTC. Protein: CASSSPAGNEQFF.

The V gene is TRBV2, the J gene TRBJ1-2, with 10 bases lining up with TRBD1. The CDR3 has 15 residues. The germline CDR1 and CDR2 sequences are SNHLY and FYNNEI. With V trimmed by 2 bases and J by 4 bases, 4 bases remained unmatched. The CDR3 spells CASSELGTGAYGYTF. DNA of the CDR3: TGTGCCAGCAGTGAACTCGGGACAGGGGCCTATGGCTACACCTTC.

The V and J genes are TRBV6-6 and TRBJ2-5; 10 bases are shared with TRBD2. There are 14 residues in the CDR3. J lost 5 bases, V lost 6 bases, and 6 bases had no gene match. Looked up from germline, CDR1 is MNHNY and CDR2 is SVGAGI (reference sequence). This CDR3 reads CASRTTSGRETQYF. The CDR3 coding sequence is TGTGCCAGCAGGACGACTAGCGGGCGGGAGACCCAGTACTTC.

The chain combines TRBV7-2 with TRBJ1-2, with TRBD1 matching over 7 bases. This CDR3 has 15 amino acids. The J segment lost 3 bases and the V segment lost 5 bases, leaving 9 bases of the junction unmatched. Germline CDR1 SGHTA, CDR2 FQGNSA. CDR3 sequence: CASSPGRGAYYGYTF. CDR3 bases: TGTGCCAGCAGCCCGGGCAGGGGGGCCTACTATGGCTACACCTTC.

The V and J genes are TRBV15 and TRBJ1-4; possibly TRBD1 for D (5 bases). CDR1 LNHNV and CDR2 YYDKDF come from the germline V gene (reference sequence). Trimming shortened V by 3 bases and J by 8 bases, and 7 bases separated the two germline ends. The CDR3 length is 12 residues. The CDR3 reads CATSSAGEKLFF. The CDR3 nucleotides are TGTGCCACCAGCAGTGCAGGGGAAAAACTGTTTTTT.

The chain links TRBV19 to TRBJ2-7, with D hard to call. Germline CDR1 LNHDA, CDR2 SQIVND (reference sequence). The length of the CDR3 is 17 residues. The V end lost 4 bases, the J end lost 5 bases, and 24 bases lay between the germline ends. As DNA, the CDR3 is TGTGCCAGTAGTAGCTCCAAGATGAGCCGGTCGATCGACGAGCAGTACTTC. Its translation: CASSSSKMSRSIDEQYF.

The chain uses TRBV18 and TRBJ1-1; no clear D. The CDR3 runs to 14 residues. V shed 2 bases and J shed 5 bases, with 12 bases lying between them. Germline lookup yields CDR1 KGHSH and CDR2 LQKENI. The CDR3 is CASSPSAGRTEAFF. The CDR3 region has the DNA TGTGCCAGCTCACCATCCGCGGGGAGAACTGAAGCTTTCTTT.

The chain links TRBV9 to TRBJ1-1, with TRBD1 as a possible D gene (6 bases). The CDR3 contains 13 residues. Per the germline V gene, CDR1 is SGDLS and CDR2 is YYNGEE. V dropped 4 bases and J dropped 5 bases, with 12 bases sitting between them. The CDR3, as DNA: TGTGCCAGCAGCATTAGGACAGCAACTGAAGCTTTCTTT. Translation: CASSIRTATEAFF.

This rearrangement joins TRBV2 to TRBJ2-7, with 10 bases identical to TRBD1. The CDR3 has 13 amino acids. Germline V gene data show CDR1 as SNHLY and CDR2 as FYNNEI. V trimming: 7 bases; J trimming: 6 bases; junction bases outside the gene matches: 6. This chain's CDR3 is CASKATGGLEQYF. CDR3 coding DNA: TGTGCCAGCAAAGCGACAGGGGGCCTCGAGCAGTACTTC.

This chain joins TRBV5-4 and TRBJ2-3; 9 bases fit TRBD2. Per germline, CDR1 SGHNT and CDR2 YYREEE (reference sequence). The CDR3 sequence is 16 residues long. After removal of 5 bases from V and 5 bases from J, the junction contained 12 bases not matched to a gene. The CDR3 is CASSYGGLAGRDTQYF. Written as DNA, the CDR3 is TGTGCCAGCAGTTACGGGGGGCTAGCGGGGAGAGATACGCAGTATTTT. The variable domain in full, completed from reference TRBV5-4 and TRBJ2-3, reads ETGVTQSPTHLIKTRGQQVTLRCSSQSGHNTVSWYQQALGQGPQFIFQYYREEENGRGNFPPRFSGLQFPNYSSELNVNALELDDSALYLCASSYGGLAGRDTQYFGPGTRLTVL.

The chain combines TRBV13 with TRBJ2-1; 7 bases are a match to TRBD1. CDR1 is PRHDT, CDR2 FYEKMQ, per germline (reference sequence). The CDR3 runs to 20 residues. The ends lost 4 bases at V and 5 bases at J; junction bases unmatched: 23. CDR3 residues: CASSSGTALLRSLLDNEQFF. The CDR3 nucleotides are TGTGCCAGCAGCTCCGGGACAGCCTTACTACGGTCCCTTTTGGACAATGAGCAGTTCTTC.

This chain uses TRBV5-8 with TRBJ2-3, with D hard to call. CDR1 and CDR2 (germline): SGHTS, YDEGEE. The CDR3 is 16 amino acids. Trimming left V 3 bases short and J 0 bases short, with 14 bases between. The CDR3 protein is CASSWGRASSTDTQYF. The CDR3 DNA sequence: TGTGCCAGCAGCTGGGGTCGGGCATCTAGCACAGATACGCAGTATTTT.

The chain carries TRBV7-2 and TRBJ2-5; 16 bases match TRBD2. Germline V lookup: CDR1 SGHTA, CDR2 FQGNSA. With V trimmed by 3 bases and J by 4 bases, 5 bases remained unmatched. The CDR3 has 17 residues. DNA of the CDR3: TGTGCCAGCAGCTTTTCGGGACTAGCGGGGGGGCCAGAGACCCAGTACTTC. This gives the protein CASSFSGLAGGPETQYF.

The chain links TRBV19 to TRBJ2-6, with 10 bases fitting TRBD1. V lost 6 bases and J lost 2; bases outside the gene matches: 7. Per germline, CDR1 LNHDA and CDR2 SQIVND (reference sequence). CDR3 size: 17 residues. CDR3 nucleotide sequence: TGTGCCAGTAGACCGAGACAGGGGGCGGCTGGGGCCAACGTCCTGACTTTC. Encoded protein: CASRPRQGAAGANVLTF.

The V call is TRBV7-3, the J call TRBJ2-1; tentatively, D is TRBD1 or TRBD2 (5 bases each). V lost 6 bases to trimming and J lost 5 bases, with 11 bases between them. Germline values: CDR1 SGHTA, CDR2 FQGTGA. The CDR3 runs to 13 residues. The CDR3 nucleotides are TGTGCCAGCAGGGGGCCAGCGGACAATGAGCAGTTCTTC. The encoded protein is CASRGPADNEQFF.